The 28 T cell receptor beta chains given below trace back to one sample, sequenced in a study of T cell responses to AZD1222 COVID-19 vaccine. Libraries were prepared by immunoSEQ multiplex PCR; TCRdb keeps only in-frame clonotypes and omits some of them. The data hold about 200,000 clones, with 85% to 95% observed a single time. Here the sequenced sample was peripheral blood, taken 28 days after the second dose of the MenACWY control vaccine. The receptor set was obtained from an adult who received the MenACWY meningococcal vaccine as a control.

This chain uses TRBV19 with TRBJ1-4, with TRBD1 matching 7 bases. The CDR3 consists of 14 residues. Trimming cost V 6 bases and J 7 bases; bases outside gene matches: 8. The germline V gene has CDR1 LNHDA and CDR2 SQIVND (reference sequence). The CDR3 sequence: CASRLRQGGEKLFF. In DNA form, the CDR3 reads TGTGCCAGTAGGTTGCGACAGGGTGGTGAAAAACTGTTTTTT.

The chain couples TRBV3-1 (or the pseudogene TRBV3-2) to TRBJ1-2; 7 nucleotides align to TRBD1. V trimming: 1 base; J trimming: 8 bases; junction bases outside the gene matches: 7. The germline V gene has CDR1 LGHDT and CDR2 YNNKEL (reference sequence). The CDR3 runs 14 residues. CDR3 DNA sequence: TGTGCCAGCAGCCAAGTTCAGGGGGGCCGGGGCTACACCTTC. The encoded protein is CASSQVQGGRGYTF.

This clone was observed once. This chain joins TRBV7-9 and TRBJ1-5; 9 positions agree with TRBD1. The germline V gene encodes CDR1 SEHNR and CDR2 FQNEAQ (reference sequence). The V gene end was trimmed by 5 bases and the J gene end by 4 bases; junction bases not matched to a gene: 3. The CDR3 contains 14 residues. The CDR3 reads CASSRQGGNQPQHF. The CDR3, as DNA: TGTGCCAGCAGCCGACAGGGGGGAAATCAGCCCCAGCATTTT.

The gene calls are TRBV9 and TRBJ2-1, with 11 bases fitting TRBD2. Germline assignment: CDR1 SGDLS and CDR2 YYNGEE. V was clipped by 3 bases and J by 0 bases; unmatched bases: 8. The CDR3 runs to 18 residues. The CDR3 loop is CASSATTSGASSYNEQFF. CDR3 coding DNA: TGTGCCAGCAGCGCGACGACTAGCGGGGCTAGCTCCTACAATGAGCAGTTCTTC.

The CDR3 bases are TGTGCCAGCAGCCAAGTCAGGGAATTGGGGGCCGAGCTGTTTTTT. It is translated as CASSQVRELGAELFF. The chain is built from TRBV4-2 and TRBJ1-4; D might be TRBD1 (6 bases). CDR3 length equals 15 residues. Between the trimmed V and J ends, which lost 1 base and 14 bases, there was a span of 20 bases. Germline V lookup: CDR1 LGHNA, CDR2 YNFKEQ.

The CDR3 protein is CASSKTGTTTEAFF. DNA of the CDR3: TGTGCCAGCAGCAAGACAGGGACCACCACTGAAGCTTTCTTT. The J gene is TRBJ1-1, the V gene TRBV9; 7 nucleotides agree with TRBD1. Looked up from germline, CDR1 is SGDLS and CDR2 is YYNGEE. CDR3 size: 14 residues. V lost 4 bases to trimming and J lost 4 bases; unmatched junction nucleotides: 7.

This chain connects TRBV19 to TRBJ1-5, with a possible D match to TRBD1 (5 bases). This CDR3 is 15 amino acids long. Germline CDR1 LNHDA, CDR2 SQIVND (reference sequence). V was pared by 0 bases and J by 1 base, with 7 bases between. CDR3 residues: CASSIDPGSNQPQHF. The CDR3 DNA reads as TGTGCCAGTAGTATAGACCCAGGGAGCAATCAGCCCCAGCATTTT.

The CDR3 region has the DNA TGCGCCAGCAGCTTGTCAGGGGGGTACGGCTACACCTTC. Translation: CASSLSGGYGYTF. The chain is built from TRBV5-1 and TRBJ1-2, with TRBD1 matching over 7 bases. CDR1 is SGHRS and CDR2 is YFSETQ in the germline V gene. V lost 1 base, J lost 8 bases, and 5 bases stayed unmatched. The CDR3 loop spans 13 amino acids.

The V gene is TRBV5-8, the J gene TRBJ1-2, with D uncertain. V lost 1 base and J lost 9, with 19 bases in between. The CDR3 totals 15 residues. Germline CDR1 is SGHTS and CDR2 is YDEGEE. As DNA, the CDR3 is TGTGCCAGCAGCTTGTACGACGGTTTCCTGAATAGCTACACCTTC. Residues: CASSLYDGFLNSYTF.

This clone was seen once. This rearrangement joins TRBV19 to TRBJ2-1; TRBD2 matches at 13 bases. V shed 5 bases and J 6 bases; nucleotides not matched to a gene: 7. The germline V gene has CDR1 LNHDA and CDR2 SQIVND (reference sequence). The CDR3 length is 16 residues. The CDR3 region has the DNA TGTGCCAGTAGTGGAGGACTAGCGGGAGAGGGCAATGAGCAGTTCTTC. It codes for CASSGGLAGEGNEQFF.

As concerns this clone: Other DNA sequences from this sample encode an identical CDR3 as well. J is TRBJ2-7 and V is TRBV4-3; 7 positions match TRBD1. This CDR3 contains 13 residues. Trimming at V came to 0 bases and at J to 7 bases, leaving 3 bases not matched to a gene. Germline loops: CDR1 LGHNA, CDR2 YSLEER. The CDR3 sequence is CASSQDGTVEQYF. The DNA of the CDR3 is TGCGCCAGCAGCCAAGATGGGACAGTAGAGCAGTACTTC.

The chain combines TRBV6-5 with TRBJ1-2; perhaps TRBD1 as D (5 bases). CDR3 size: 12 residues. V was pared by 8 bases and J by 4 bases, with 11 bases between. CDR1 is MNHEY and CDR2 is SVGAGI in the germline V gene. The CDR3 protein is CASLGDRYGYTF. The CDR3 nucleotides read TGTGCCAGCCTAGGGGACCGCTATGGCTACACCTTC.

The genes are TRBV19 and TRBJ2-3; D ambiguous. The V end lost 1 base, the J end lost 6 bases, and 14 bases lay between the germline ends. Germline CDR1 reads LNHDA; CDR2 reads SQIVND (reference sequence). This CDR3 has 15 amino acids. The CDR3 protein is CASSIGPAPTDTQYF. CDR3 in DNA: TGTGCCAGTAGTATAGGGCCAGCTCCTACGGATACGCAGTATTTT. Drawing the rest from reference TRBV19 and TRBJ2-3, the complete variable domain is DGGITQSPKYLFRKEGQNVTLSCEQNLNHDAMYWYRQDPGQGLRLIYYSQIVNDFQKGDIAEGYSVSREKKESFPLTVTSAQKNPTAFYLCASSIGPAPTDTQYFGPGTRLTVL.

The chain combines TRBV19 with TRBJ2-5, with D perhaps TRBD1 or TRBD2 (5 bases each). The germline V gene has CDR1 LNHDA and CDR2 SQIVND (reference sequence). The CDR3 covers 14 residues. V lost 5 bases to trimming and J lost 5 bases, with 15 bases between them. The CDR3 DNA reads TGTGCCAGTAGTTTCGGCAGGGACGGGGAGACCCAGTACTTC. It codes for CASSFGRDGETQYF.

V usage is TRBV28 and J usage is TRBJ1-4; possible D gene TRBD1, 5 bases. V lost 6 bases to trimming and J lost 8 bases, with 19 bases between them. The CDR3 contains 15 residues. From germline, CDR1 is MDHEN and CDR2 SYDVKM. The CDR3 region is CASSPVNRLLEKLFF. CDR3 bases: TGTGCCAGCAGCCCCGTAAACAGGTTACTGGAAAAACTGTTTTTT.

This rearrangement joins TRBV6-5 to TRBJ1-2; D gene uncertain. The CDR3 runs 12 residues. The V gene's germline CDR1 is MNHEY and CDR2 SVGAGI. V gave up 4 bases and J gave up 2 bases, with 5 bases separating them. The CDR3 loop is CASSWVNYGYTF. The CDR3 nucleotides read TGTGCCAGCAGTTGGGTGAACTATGGCTACACCTTC.

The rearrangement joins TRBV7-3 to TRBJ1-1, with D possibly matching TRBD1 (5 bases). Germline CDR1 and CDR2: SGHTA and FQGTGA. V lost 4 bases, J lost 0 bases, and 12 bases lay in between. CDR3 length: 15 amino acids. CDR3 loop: CASSWGGGMNTEAFF. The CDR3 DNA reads TGTGCCAGCAGCTGGGGTGGGGGTATGAACACTGAAGCTTTCTTT.

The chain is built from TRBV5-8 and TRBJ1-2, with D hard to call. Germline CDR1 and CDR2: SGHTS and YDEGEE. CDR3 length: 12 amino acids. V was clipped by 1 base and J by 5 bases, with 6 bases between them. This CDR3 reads CASSLPGYGYTF. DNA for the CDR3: TGTGCCAGCAGCTTGCCTGGATATGGCTACACCTTC.

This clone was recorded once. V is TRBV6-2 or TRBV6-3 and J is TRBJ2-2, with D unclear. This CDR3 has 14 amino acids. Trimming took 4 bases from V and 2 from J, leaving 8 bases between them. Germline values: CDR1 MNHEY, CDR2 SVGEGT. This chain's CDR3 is CASSLTDNTGELFF. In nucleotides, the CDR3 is TGTGCCAGCAGTTTGACGGACAACACCGGGGAGCTGTTTTTT.

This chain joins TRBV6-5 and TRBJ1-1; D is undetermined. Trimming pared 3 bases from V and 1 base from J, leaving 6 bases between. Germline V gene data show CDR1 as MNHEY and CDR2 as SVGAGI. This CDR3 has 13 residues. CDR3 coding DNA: TGTGCCAGCAGTTATCGCGGGAACACTGAAGCTTTCTTT. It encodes CASSYRGNTEAFF.

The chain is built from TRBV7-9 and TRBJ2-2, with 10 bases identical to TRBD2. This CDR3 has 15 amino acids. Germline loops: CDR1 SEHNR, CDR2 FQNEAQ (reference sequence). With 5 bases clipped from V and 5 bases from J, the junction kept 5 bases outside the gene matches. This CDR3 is CASSTPGLATGELFF. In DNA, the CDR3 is TGTGCCAGCAGCACACCGGGACTAGCGACCGGGGAGCTGTTTTTT.

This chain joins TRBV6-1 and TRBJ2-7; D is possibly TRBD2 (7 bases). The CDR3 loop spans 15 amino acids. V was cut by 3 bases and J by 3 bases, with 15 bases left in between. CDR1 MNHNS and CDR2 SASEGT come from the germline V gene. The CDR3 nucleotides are TGTGCCAGCAGTGACAGGGGCGGGGGACTCTACGAGCAGTACTTC. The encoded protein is CASSDRGGGLYEQYF.

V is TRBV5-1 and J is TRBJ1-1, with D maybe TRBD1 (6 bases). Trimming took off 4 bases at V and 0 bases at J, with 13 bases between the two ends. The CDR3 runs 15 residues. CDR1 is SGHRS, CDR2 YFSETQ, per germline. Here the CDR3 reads CASSPGGTLNTEAFF. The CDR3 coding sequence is TGCGCCAGCAGCCCCGGGGGCACCCTGAACACTGAAGCTTTCTTT.

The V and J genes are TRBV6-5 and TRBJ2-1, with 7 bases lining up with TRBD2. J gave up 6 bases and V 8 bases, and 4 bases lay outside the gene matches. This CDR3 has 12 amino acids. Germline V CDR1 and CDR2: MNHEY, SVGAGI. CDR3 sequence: CASLTSPNEQFF. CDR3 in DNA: TGTGCCAGCTTGACTAGCCCCAATGAGCAGTTCTTC.

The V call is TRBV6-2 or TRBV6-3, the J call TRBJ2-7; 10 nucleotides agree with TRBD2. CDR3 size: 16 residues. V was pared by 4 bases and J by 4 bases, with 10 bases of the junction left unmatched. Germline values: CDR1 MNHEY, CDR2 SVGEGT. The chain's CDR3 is CASSSHRAGGLYEQYF. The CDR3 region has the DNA TGTGCCAGCAGTTCCCACCGAGCGGGAGGGCTTTACGAGCAGTACTTC.

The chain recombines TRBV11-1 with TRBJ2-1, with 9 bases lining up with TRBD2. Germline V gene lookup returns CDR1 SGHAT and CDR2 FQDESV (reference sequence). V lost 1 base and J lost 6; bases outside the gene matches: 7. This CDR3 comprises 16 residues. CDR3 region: CASSLVWLAGPNEQFF. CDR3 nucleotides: TGTGCCAGCAGCTTAGTATGGCTAGCGGGACCCAATGAGCAGTTCTTC.

This CDR3 is CASSLKGLTEAFF. The DNA of the CDR3 is TGTGCCAGCAGTTTAAAAGGGCTCACTGAAGCTTTCTTT. J is TRBJ1-1 and V is TRBV12-3 or TRBV12-4, with unresolved D. The CDR3 has 13 residues. The germline V and J ends were trimmed by 2 bases and 4 bases, with 8 bases remaining between them.

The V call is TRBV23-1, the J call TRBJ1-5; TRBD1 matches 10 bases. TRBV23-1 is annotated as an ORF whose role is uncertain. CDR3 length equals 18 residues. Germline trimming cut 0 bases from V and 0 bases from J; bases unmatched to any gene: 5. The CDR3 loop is CASSQSRDRGYSNQPQHF. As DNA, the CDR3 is TGCGCCAGCAGTCAATCAAGGGACAGGGGTTATAGCAATCAGCCCCAGCATTTT.